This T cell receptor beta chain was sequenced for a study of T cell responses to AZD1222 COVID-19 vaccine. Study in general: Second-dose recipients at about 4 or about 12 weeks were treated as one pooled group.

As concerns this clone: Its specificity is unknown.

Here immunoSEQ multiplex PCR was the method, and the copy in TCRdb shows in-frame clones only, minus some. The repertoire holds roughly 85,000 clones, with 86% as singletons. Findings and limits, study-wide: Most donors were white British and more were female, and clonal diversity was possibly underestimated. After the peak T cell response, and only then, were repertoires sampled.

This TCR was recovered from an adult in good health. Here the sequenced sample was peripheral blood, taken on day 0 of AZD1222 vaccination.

The CDR3 loop is CASSGQTASYEQYF. CDR3 nucleotide sequence: TGTGCCAGCAGTGGCCAGACTGCCTCCTACGAGCAGTACTTC. This chain uses TRBV7-2 with TRBJ2-7; D gene ambiguous. The CDR3 sequence is 14 residues long. Trimming stripped 6 bases from V and 0 bases from J, with 12 bases between. In germline, CDR1 is SGHTA, CDR2 FQGNSA.